The 24 T cell receptor beta chains below all came from one sample that was sequenced in a study of neoadjuvant anti-PD-1 for oral cavity cancer. Assay used: immunoSEQ multiplex PCR; TCRdb lists only in-frame clones, some missing. The table shows over 9,500 clones, with around 60% occurring only once. This material consisted of tumor tissue, taken before nivolumab (anti-PD-1) treatment. The source is a person between 40 and 80 years old with oral cavity squamous cell carcinoma.

The chain recombines TRBV6-6 with TRBJ2-1, with no clear D. Trimming left V 2 bases short and J 10 bases short, with 12 bases between. The germline V gene has CDR1 MNHNY and CDR2 SVGAGI (reference sequence). The CDR3 contains 13 residues. In nucleotides, the CDR3 is TGTGCCAGCAGTTACGGTCTGGGCTGGGAGCAGTTCTTC. Amino acid sequence: CASSYGLGWEQFF.

This chain connects TRBV28 to TRBJ1-3, with TRBD1 as a possible D gene (6 bases). The CDR3 is 14 residues long. The V gene's germline CDR1 is MDHEN and CDR2 SYDVKM. Trimming took off 9 bases at V and 0 bases at J, with 12 bases between the two ends. The CDR3 spells CASRDNYSGNTIYF. For the CDR3, the DNA is TGTGCCAGTCGGGACAACTACTCTGGAAACACCATATATTTT.

This clone is termed medium-sized. The V call is TRBV7-8, the J call TRBJ2-1, with D possibly being TRBD2 (5 bases). Trimming left V 2 bases short and J 15 bases short, with 11 bases between. Per germline, CDR1 SGHVS and CDR2 FQNEAQ. This CDR3 contains 11 residues. The CDR3 nucleotides read TGTGCCAGCAGCTTACGAACTAGTCCGTTCTTC. This gives the protein CASSLRTSPFF.

The chain carries TRBV5-1 and TRBJ2-5; TRBD1 agrees at 11 bases. Trimming at V came to 4 bases and at J to 5 bases, leaving 10 bases not matched to a gene. In germline, CDR1 is SGHRS, CDR2 YFSETQ. This CDR3 has 16 residues. CDR3 in DNA: TGCGCCAGCAGCCTGAGGGGATGGGACAGGGGGGAGACCCAGTACTTC. This gives the protein CASSLRGWDRGETQYF.

This clone has only a few counts. The genes are TRBV13 and TRBJ1-1, with a weak D call TRBD1 (6 bases). Trimming removed 4 bases from V and 1 base from J, with 13 bases in between. The germline V gene has CDR1 PRHDT and CDR2 FYEKMQ (reference sequence). The CDR3 extends over 15 amino acids. CDR3 amino acids: CASSSAGVENTEAFF. In DNA, the CDR3 is TGTGCCAGCAGCTCGGCAGGGGTTGAGAACACTGAAGCTTTCTTT.

The table lists this clone with a few counts. This chain connects TRBV25-1 to TRBJ2-7; perhaps TRBD2 as D (6 bases). V lost 3 bases, J lost 3 bases, and 12 bases lay in between. The CDR3 is 14 residues long. Germline V gene sequence: CDR1 MGHDK, CDR2 SYGVNS. CDR3 sequence: CASSEAGGIYEQYF. The CDR3 DNA reads TGTGCCAGCAGTGAGGCCGGCGGGATCTACGAGCAGTACTTC.

The chain recombines TRBV5-1 with TRBJ2-1; D is ambiguous. The V gene's germline CDR1 is SGHRS and CDR2 YFSETQ. Trimming removed 6 bases from V and 8 bases from J, with 21 bases in between. This CDR3 has 15 residues. CDR3 protein: CASTSAQSLVDEQFF. The CDR3 DNA sequence: TGCGCCAGCACATCGGCACAGTCCCTCGTTGATGAGCAGTTCTTC.

The chain is built from TRBV2 and TRBJ2-1; perhaps TRBD1 as D (6 bases). Per the germline V gene, CDR1 is SNHLY and CDR2 is FYNNEI. CDR3 length equals 14 residues. V lost 7 bases, J lost 0 bases, and 10 bases lay in between. CDR3 nucleotides: TGTGCCAGCATCCGAGGGGGCTCCTACAATGAGCAGTTCTTC. Translation: CASIRGGSYNEQFF.

The CDR3 DNA follows: TGTGCCAGCAGTGATCTTCTAAAGGGTGAGGGTCAGCCCCAGCATTTT. It encodes CASSDLLKGEGQPQHF. This chain links TRBV28 with TRBJ1-5; unclear D gene. The CDR3 is made up of 16 amino acids. V was cut by 5 bases and J by 6 bases, with 20 bases left in between. The germline CDR1 and CDR2 sequences are MDHEN and SYDVKM.

This chain's CDR3 is CASSSVNTGELFF. CDR3 nucleotides: TGTGCCAGCAGCTCAGTTAACACCGGGGAGCTGTTTTTT. The chain uses TRBV6-5 and TRBJ2-2; D is unresolved. Germline CDR1 reads MNHEY; CDR2 reads SVGAGI. With 6 bases removed from V and 2 bases from J, the gap between germline ends came to 7 bases. This CDR3 has 13 residues.

The V and J genes are TRBV11-3 and TRBJ2-3, with TRBD2 matching 12 bases. CDR3 length equals 19 residues. V was clipped by 5 bases and J by 4 bases; unmatched bases: 16. Per the germline V gene, CDR1 is SGHNT and CDR2 is YENEEA. The CDR3 DNA reads TGTGCCAGCAGCGTGGGACTAGCGGGCGCGCCGCGACGGGCAGATACGCAGTATTTT. Protein: CASSVGLAGAPRRADTQYF. The variable domain in full, with the rest retrieved from reference TRBV11-3 and TRBJ2-3, is EAGVVQSPRYKIIEKKQPVAFWCNPISGHNTLYWYLQNLGQGPELLIRYENEEAVDDSQLPKDRFSAERLKGVDSTLKIQPAELGDSAVYLCASSVGLAGAPRRADTQYFGPGTRLTVL.

Points on this clone: Other DNA sequences in the sample encode the same CDR3. The genes are TRBV7-9 and TRBJ1-1, with D perhaps TRBD1 (6 bases). V lost 5 bases, J lost 4 bases, and 17 bases lay in between. The CDR3 totals 15 residues. The germline V gene encodes CDR1 SEHNR and CDR2 FQNEAQ (reference sequence). In DNA, the CDR3 is TGTGCCAGCAGCCCTCAGGGGCGGGGGAGCACTGAAGCTTTCTTT. Translating it yields CASSPQGRGSTEAFF.

The J gene is TRBJ2-7, the V gene TRBV15; 7 bases line up with TRBD1. The CDR3 spans 14 residues. Germline V lookup: CDR1 LNHNV, CDR2 YYDKDF (reference sequence). The V gene end was trimmed by 5 bases and the J gene end by 3 bases; junction bases not matched to a gene: 7. For the CDR3, the DNA is TGTGCCACCAGCTCCCGGGACAGTAACTACGAGCAGTACTTC. Protein sequence: CATSSRDSNYEQYF.

The chain is built from TRBV5-5 and TRBJ1-4; TRBD1 aligns across 7 bases. This CDR3 has 14 residues. Germline loops: CDR1 SGHKS, CDR2 YYEKEE (reference sequence). V lost 2 bases to trimming and J lost 8 bases; unmatched junction nucleotides: 6. DNA of the CDR3: TGTGCCAGCAGCTTCGGACAGGTTGGAGAAAAACTGTTTTTT. Amino acid sequence: CASSFGQVGEKLFF.

This clone was picked up a small number of times. The J gene is TRBJ2-2, the V gene TRBV7-9, with no clear D. The CDR3 loop spans 12 amino acids. Trimming took off 4 bases at V and 7 bases at J, with 7 bases between the two ends. Germline CDR1 is SEHNR and CDR2 is FQNEAQ (reference sequence). The CDR3 nucleotides are TGTGCCAGCAGCTCCATCCTCGGGGAGCTGTTTTTT. The encoded protein is CASSSILGELFF.

CDR3 in DNA: TGCGCCAGCAGCTTGGGCAACAGGGCCGAATACGAGCAGTACTTC. Translated: CASSLGNRAEYEQYF. This chain connects TRBV5-1 to TRBJ2-7; the D gene is possibly TRBD1 (6 bases). Trimming left V 0 bases short and J 4 bases short, with 14 bases between. This CDR3 region has 15 residues. Germline values: CDR1 SGHRS, CDR2 YFSETQ.

This sequence joins TRBV5-6 and TRBJ2-5; the D is unclear. CDR3 length: 13 residues. Trimming removed 0 bases at V and 1 base at J, with 4 bases between. CDR1 SGHDT and CDR2 YYEEEE come from the germline V gene. CDR3 residues: CASSLVSQETQYF. For the CDR3, the DNA is TGTGCCAGCAGCTTGGTCAGCCAAGAGACCCAGTACTTC.

This clone was found a few times. The J gene is TRBJ2-5, the V gene TRBV7-9, with D unclear. Germline CDR1 SEHNR, CDR2 FQNEAQ (reference sequence). The germline V and J ends were trimmed by 0 bases and 9 bases, with 17 bases remaining between them. CDR3 length equals 15 residues. The CDR3 DNA is TGTGCCAGCAGCTTAGCCGAAGGACGGTCCAAGGCCCAGTACTTC. This codes for CASSLAEGRSKAQYF.

The chain is built from TRBV28 and TRBJ1-5, with 9 positions matching TRBD1. The length of the CDR3 is 16 residues. The V segment lost 6 bases and the J segment 3 bases; nucleotides outside the gene matches: 9. From germline, CDR1 is MDHEN and CDR2 SYDVKM. In DNA form, the CDR3 reads TGTGCCAGCAGAACCACAGGGGGCTACGTCAATCAGCCCCAGCATTTT. Translated, it gives CASRTTGGYVNQPQHF.

The J gene is TRBJ2-7, the V gene TRBV5-5; the D gene is possibly TRBD2 (5 bases). Trimming took 2 bases from V and 7 from J, leaving 16 bases between them. Germline V lookup: CDR1 SGHKS, CDR2 YYEKEE (reference sequence). CDR3 size: 14 residues. DNA for the CDR3: TGTGCCAGCAGCTTCAGGCTCCCTCCGGGGGAGCAGTACTTC. Protein sequence: CASSFRLPPGEQYF.

This clone was seen more than once but under ten times. V is TRBV4-2 and J is TRBJ2-2; 8 bases agree with TRBD2. Unmatched junction bases numbered 8, after V lost 1 base and J lost 1 base. Per the germline V gene, CDR1 is LGHNA and CDR2 is YNFKEQ. The length of the CDR3 is 18 residues. The CDR3 here is CASSQVFSGSLNTGELFF. In nucleotides, the CDR3 is TGTGCCAGCAGCCAAGTATTCAGCGGGAGTTTGAACACCGGGGAGCTGTTTTTT.

The chain carries TRBV2 and TRBJ2-1; D tentatively fits TRBD1 or TRBD2 (5 bases each). Germline V CDR1 and CDR2: SNHLY, FYNNEI. The ends were cut back, 3 bases at V and 9 bases at J, with 15 bases in the middle. The CDR3 sequence is 14 residues long. For the CDR3, the DNA is TGTGCCAGCAGTGAGGGGGACGGGGTCGGTGAGCAGTTCTTC. This sequence encodes CASSEGDGVGEQFF.

The rearrangement joins TRBV28 to TRBJ2-7; D not resolved. Looked up from germline, CDR1 is MDHEN and CDR2 is SYDVKM. The CDR3 runs 11 residues. V was clipped by 10 bases and J by 4 bases, with 11 bases between them. As DNA, the CDR3 is TGTGCCATCCATGGCCCGTACGAGCAGTACTTC. Translating it yields CAIHGPYEQYF. Using reference TRBV28 and TRBJ2-7 for the parts outside the CDR3, the full variable domain is DVKVTQSSRYLVKRTGEKVFLECVQDMDHENMFWYRQDPGLGLRLIYFSYDVKMKEKGDIPEGYSVSREKKERFSLILESASTNQTSMYLCAIHGPYEQYFGPGTRLTVT.

This chain uses TRBV5-6 with TRBJ2-7, with 8 bases that match TRBD2. V shed 0 bases, J shed 5 bases, and the junction held 4 bases outside the gene matches. The CDR3 sequence is 14 residues long. CDR1 is SGHDT and CDR2 is YYEEEE in the germline V gene. CDR3 in amino acids: CASSLAGTRNEQYF. For the CDR3, the DNA is TGTGCCAGCAGCTTGGCCGGGACTAGAAACGAGCAGTACTTC.